This TCR beta chain was identified in a study of OX40 agonist ivuxolimab in advanced cancers. Study in general: Every 2 weeks, patients got intravenous ivuxolimab at one of six dose levels (0.01-10 mg/kg).

Study observations and caveats: Both CD4+ and CD8+ T cell populations in blood had undergone clonal expansion by week 6 at 0.1 to 3.0 mg/kg.

Profiling relied on immunoSEQ multiplex PCR, and the TCRdb table lists in-frame clones only, not all of them. There are about 69,000 clones in the sample; about 90% occur only once, and more than 9% lies in the top ten. The CDR3 loop spans 11 amino acids. V lost 6 bases to trimming and J lost 6 bases, with 7 bases between them. Germline V CDR1 and CDR2: SEHNR, FQNEAQ (reference sequence). Comment on this clone: Its antigen is still unknown.

The TCR comes from an adult with an advanced solid tumor such as melanoma, head and neck, liver or kidney cancer. This chain uses TRBV7-9 with TRBJ2-3; D is unresolved. Sequencing used CD4+ or CD8+ T cells sorted from blood, obtained in a trial of the OX40 agonist ivuxolimab. In DNA, the CDR3 is TGTGCCAGCAGGTTATGGGATACGCAGTATTTT. The encoded protein is CASRLWDTQYF.